The rows below give T cell receptor beta chains drawn from one sample of a study of blood T cell repertoires in COVID-19. This table comes from immunoSEQ multiplex PCR, and its TCRdb copy is limited to in-frame clones, with some not included. The data show 100,000 to 150,000 clones, 80% seen once. Specimen: peripheral blood. These receptor sequences come from a human donor in a cohort sampled during active COVID-19. Both conserved end residues are part of each CDR3. The D gene is left open where the match is weak. Clone size is shown for a subset of rows, as once, few, many or a class of expanded clone.

clone size: once
V gene: TRBV15
J gene: TRBJ1-4
D gene: -
CDR3 DNA: TGTGCCACCAGCAGGGGGCGACGGTTTGAAAAACTGTTTTTT
CDR3 protein: CATSRGRRFEKLFF

clone size: -
V gene: TRBV11-3
J gene: TRBJ2-3
D gene: TRBD2
CDR3 DNA: TGTGCCAGCAGCCTTAGCGGGAAGGAAACAGATACGCAGTATTTT
CDR3 protein: CASSLSGKETDTQYF

clone size: -
V gene: TRBV7-2
J gene: TRBJ2-4
D gene: -
CDR3 DNA: TGTGCCAGCAGCTCAACCGTAGACAGCATTCAGTACTTC
CDR3 protein: CASSSTVDSIQYF

clone size: -
V gene: TRBV19
J gene: TRBJ2-5
D gene: TRBD2
CDR3 DNA: TGTGCCAGTACCTCGGGACTAGCGGGAGGTCAAGAGACCCAGTACTTC
CDR3 protein: CASTSGLAGGQETQYF

clone size: medium-sized
V gene: TRBV12-3/TRBV12-4
J gene: TRBJ2-7
D gene: -
CDR3 DNA: TGTGCCAGCAGTTCAAACAGATACGAGCAGTACTTC
CDR3 protein: CASSSNRYEQYF

clone size: -
V gene: TRBV7-8
J gene: TRBJ2-3
D gene: TRBD2
CDR3 DNA: TGTGCCAGCAGCTTAGAGTATGCGGGAGGGTACACAGATACGCAGTATTTT
CDR3 protein: CASSLEYAGGYTDTQYF

clone size: few
V gene: TRBV4-1
J gene: TRBJ1-4
D gene: TRBD1
CDR3 DNA: TGCGCCAGCAGCCGCGTTGGACAGGGGGCTGTTCGGGGCGAAAAACTGTTTTTT
CDR3 protein: CASSRVGQGAVRGEKLFF

clone size: -
V gene: TRBV18
J gene: TRBJ1-2
D gene: -
CDR3 DNA: TGTGCCAGCTCACCAGGACCGACGTTCGGGGGAGGCTACACCTTC
CDR3 protein: CASSPGPTFGGGYTF

clone size: -
V gene: TRBV7-2
J gene: TRBJ1-1
D gene: -
CDR3 DNA: TGTGCCAGCAGCTTAGTGGGGCAAGTTGTTGAAGCTTTCTTT
CDR3 protein: CASSLVGQVVEAFF

clone size: -
V gene: TRBV2
J gene: TRBJ1-1
D gene: -
CDR3 DNA: TGTGCCAGCGGAAAGGGACAGAACACTGAAGCTTTCTTT
CDR3 protein: CASGKGQNTEAFF

clone size: once
V gene: TRBV28
J gene: TRBJ1-2
D gene: TRBD1
CDR3 DNA: TGTGCCAGCAGTGTAGGACAGGGCACTTATGGCTACACCTTC
CDR3 protein: CASSVGQGTYGYTF

clone size: -
V gene: TRBV5-4
J gene: TRBJ1-1
D gene: -
CDR3 DNA: TGTGCCAGCAGGAGGAACGGGCGCGGGCCTCTGTCTGAAGCTTTCTTT
CDR3 protein: CASRRNGRGPLSEAFF

clone size: -
V gene: TRBV29-1
J gene: TRBJ1-2
D gene: -
CDR3 DNA: TGCAGCGTTGCCTCTACAGGGATCTACACCTTC
CDR3 protein: CSVASTGIYTF

clone size: -
V gene: TRBV28
J gene: TRBJ1-1
D gene: TRBD1
CDR3 DNA: TGTGCCAGCACCGCACCCGCAGGGGGCAACACTGAAGCTTTCTTT
CDR3 protein: CASTAPAGGNTEAFF

clone size: -
V gene: TRBV6-2/TRBV6-3
J gene: TRBJ2-7
D gene: TRBD2
CDR3 DNA: TGTGCCAGCAGTTATATCCCAGGGACTAGCGGGAGTTCGACCTACGAGCAGTACTTC
CDR3 protein: CASSYIPGTSGSSTYEQYF

clone size: few
V gene: TRBV6-5
J gene: TRBJ2-7
D gene: TRBD1
CDR3 DNA: TGTGCCAGCACACCGACCGGGACAGGGGCAGGGGAGCAGTACTTC
CDR3 protein: CASTPTGTGAGEQYF

clone size: -
V gene: TRBV6-4
J gene: TRBJ2-2
D gene: TRBD1
CDR3 DNA: TGTGCCAGCAGTGTTGAGGGGGCAGGCACCGGGGAGCTGTTTTTT
CDR3 protein: CASSVEGAGTGELFF

clone size: -
V gene: TRBV6-5
J gene: TRBJ1-2
D gene: TRBD1
CDR3 DNA: TGTGCCGGACAGGGGATTGGCTATGGCTACACCTTC
CDR3 protein: CAGQGIGYGYTF

clone size: -
V gene: TRBV23-1
J gene: TRBJ1-6
D gene: -
CDR3 DNA: TGCGCCAGCAGTCACCCCGGGGGAGATTCACCCCTCCACTTT
CDR3 protein: CASSHPGGDSPLHF

clone size: -
V gene: TRBV29-1
J gene: TRBJ2-6
D gene: TRBD1
CDR3 DNA: TGCAGCGCCTACGGGACAGTAAGCTCTGGGGCCAACGTCCTGACTTTC
CDR3 protein: CSAYGTVSSGANVLTF

clone size: -
V gene: TRBV27
J gene: TRBJ1-3
D gene: -
CDR3 DNA: TGTGCCAGCAGTGCCCGGTGGGGAAACACCATATATTTT
CDR3 protein: CASSARWGNTIYF

clone size: -
V gene: TRBV30
J gene: TRBJ2-3
D gene: TRBD1
CDR3 DNA: TGTGCCTGGAGTGAGGGACAGTTGCACGCAGATACGCAGTATTTT
CDR3 protein: CAWSEGQLHADTQYF

clone size: -
V gene: TRBV2
J gene: TRBJ1-1
D gene: -
CDR3 DNA: TGTGCCAGCGTCCCGACTATGAACACTGAAGCTTTCTTT
CDR3 protein: CASVPTMNTEAFF

clone size: -
V gene: TRBV19
J gene: TRBJ1-2
D gene: -
CDR3 DNA: TGTGCCAGTATAGAGTCACCTCAGGCCTTTTATGGCTACACCTTC
CDR3 protein: CASIESPQAFYGYTF

clone size: -
V gene: TRBV2
J gene: TRBJ1-2
D gene: TRBD1
CDR3 DNA: TGTGCCAGCTATCCAGACACCTTGACAGGGCCCTTCTTC
CDR3 protein: CASYPDTLTGPFF

clone size: -
V gene: TRBV6-1
J gene: TRBJ2-1
D gene: TRBD2
CDR3 DNA: TGTGCCAGCAGTGAAGAGGGACTAGGCCAGTTCTTC
CDR3 protein: CASSEEGLGQFF

clone size: -
V gene: TRBV12-3/TRBV12-4
J gene: TRBJ2-3
D gene: -
CDR3 DNA: TGTGCCAGTAAGGGACTTCTCACAGATACGCAGTATTTT
CDR3 protein: CASKGLLTDTQYF

clone size: -
V gene: TRBV2
J gene: TRBJ2-5
D gene: -
CDR3 DNA: TGTGCCAGCAGTGTCCACAGGGACCAAGAGACCCAGTACTTC
CDR3 protein: CASSVHRDQETQYF

clone size: few
V gene: TRBV29-1
J gene: TRBJ1-5
D gene: -
CDR3 DNA: TGCAGCGTTGCGGAGAATAGCAATCAGCCCCAGCATTTT
CDR3 protein: CSVAENSNQPQHF

clone size: -
V gene: TRBV3-1/TRBV3-2
J gene: TRBJ1-2
D gene: TRBD1
CDR3 DNA: TGTGCCAGCACCCTACAGGGGGCACGCTATGGCTACACCTTC
CDR3 protein: CASTLQGARYGYTF

clone size: few
V gene: TRBV7-3
J gene: TRBJ1-1
D gene: TRBD1
CDR3 DNA: TGTGCCAGCAGCTTAAATAAGGGGGCTATGGCTTTCTTT
CDR3 protein: CASSLNKGAMAFF

clone size: -
V gene: TRBV5-1
J gene: TRBJ2-1
D gene: TRBD2
CDR3 DNA: TGCGCCAGCAGTTTCACTAGCGGTTACAATGAGCAGTTCTTC
CDR3 protein: CASSFTSGYNEQFF

clone size: few
V gene: TRBV10-3
J gene: TRBJ1-2
D gene: -
CDR3 DNA: TGTGCCATCAGTGTCCGGCGGGATGGCTACACCTTC
CDR3 protein: CAISVRRDGYTF

clone size: -
V gene: TRBV5-1
J gene: TRBJ1-1
D gene: TRBD1
CDR3 DNA: TGCGCCAGCAGCTTGGGGGACGACAGGGGCGCTGAAGCTTTCTTT
CDR3 protein: CASSLGDDRGAEAFF

clone size: -
V gene: TRBV30
J gene: TRBJ1-4
D gene: TRBD1
CDR3 DNA: TGTGCCTGGGGAACAGGGGGAGAAAAACTGTTTTTT
CDR3 protein: CAWGTGGEKLFF

clone size: -
V gene: TRBV20-1
J gene: TRBJ2-2
D gene: -
CDR3 DNA: TGCAGTGCTAGTGGGGGAGGACACTACACCGGGGAGCTGTTTTTT
CDR3 protein: CSASGGGHYTGELFF

clone size: -
V gene: TRBV7-2
J gene: TRBJ2-1
D gene: TRBD2
CDR3 DNA: TGTGCCAGCAGCTTAGAATTTCGGCGGGGGATGCAGTTCTTC
CDR3 protein: CASSLEFRRGMQFF

clone size: -
V gene: TRBV10-3
J gene: TRBJ2-2
D gene: TRBD2
CDR3 DNA: TGTGCCATCAGTGGTGGACTAGCGGGAGACGGAACCGGGGAGCTGTTTTTT
CDR3 protein: CAISGGLAGDGTGELFF

clone size: -
V gene: TRBV2
J gene: TRBJ1-1
D gene: TRBD1
CDR3 DNA: TGTGCCAGCAAACGTCTGGGACAGGGGAACACTGAAGCTTTCTTT
CDR3 protein: CASKRLGQGNTEAFF

clone size: -
V gene: TRBV12-3/TRBV12-4
J gene: TRBJ1-3
D gene: TRBD1
CDR3 DNA: TGTGCCAGCAGGACAGGGGGAAACACCATATATTTT
CDR3 protein: CASRTGGNTIYF

clone size: -
V gene: TRBV5-1
J gene: TRBJ2-2
D gene: -
CDR3 DNA: TGCGCCAGCGAAGAGGCCGGGGAGCTGTTTTTT
CDR3 protein: CASEEAGELFF

clone size: -
V gene: TRBV2
J gene: TRBJ2-7
D gene: -
CDR3 DNA: TGTGCCAGCATGGCGGCCTACGAGCAGTACTTC
CDR3 protein: CASMAAYEQYF

clone size: -
V gene: TRBV7-9
J gene: TRBJ1-5
D gene: -
CDR3 DNA: TGTGCCAGCAGCTTAAACGGGGAACCGGGTCAGCCCCAGCATTTT
CDR3 protein: CASSLNGEPGQPQHF

clone size: -
V gene: TRBV18
J gene: TRBJ1-2
D gene: -
CDR3 DNA: TGTGCCAGCTCACCGTTAGGGGACTATGGCTACACCTTC
CDR3 protein: CASSPLGDYGYTF

clone size: -
V gene: TRBV27
J gene: TRBJ2-1
D gene: -
CDR3 DNA: TGTGCCAGCACCAACCTAGGCGGGATCTACAATGAGCAGTTCTTC
CDR3 protein: CASTNLGGIYNEQFF